Listed here is a single T cell receptor (beta chain). Its specificity is unknown. The data derive from a study of shared clonotypes between healthy human individuals. Study overall: Per-donor plates numbered three CD4 naive, three CD4 memory, two CD8 naive and one CD8 memory. The study's findings and limits: Represented diversity (both genetic and exposure-history) was limited by the small number of donors.

The V end was cut by 3 bases, the J end by 6 bases, with 12 bases between. CDR1 is ENHRY, CDR2 SYGVKD, per germline. The CDR3 length is 14 residues. Splitting of each subset's genomic DNA was done evenly across several immunoSEQ plates. TCRdb's table, derived via immunoSEQ multiplex PCR, lists solely in-frame clones and lacks some. This repertoire shows around 2.1 million clones, approximately 96% found once; its top ten account for more than 0.1%. The rearrangement joins TRBV10-3 to TRBJ1-5, with D tentatively TRBD1 (6 bases). This clonotype was sampled from a man aged 18 to 30 in good health. Sequencing was done on a sample of naive CD4+ T cells sorted from blood. Subset meaning: CD45RA+ positively selected. DNA of the CDR3: TGTGCCATCAGTGAACCCGGGGGCGGTCAGCCCCAGCATTTT. Translating it yields CAISEPGGGQPQHF.